One and the same sample provided the 3 T cell receptor beta chains below, sequenced in a study of cytotoxic CD8 clonotypes in ibrutinib-treated CLL. Produced via immunoSEQ multiplex PCR; TCRdb's table is partial and in-frame only. The sample lists about 63,000 clones; 65% to 75% were seen once. The sample in question was PBMCs, obtained after 12 months of ibrutinib treatment. These receptor sequences come from a human donor with chronic lymphocytic leukemia.

V and J are TRBV25-1 and TRBJ2-7; no definite D call. The germline V gene has CDR1 MGHDK and CDR2 SYGVNS. The V gene lost 6 bases and the J gene lost 6 bases, with 3 bases spanning the gap. The length of the CDR3 is 9 residues. The CDR3 region has the DNA TGTGCCAGCAGACCCGAGCAGTACTTC. It encodes CASRPEQYF.

The chain carries TRBV2 and TRBJ2-2, with 9 bases aligning to TRBD1. Trimming at V came to 4 bases and at J to 2 bases, leaving 2 bases not matched to a gene. The CDR3 is 15 residues long. The V gene's germline CDR1 is SNHLY and CDR2 FYNNEI. The CDR3 DNA is TGTGCCAGCAGTGGGGACAGGGTTAACACCGGGGAGCTGTTTTTT. Its protein is CASSGDRVNTGELFF.

V and J are TRBV7-2 and TRBJ2-1, with 7 bases lining up with TRBD2. The CDR3 spans 15 residues. Germline V gives CDR1 SGHTA, CDR2 FQGNSA. Losses at the gene ends were 1 base for V and 6 bases for J; bases not matched to a gene: 6. CDR3 DNA sequence: TGTGCCAGCAGCTTAGAAGCGGGACGCGGCAATGAGCAGTTCTTC. This translates into CASSLEAGRGNEQFF.